This TCR beta chain was recovered during a study of T cells after yellow fever vaccination. V was trimmed by 3 bases and J by 0 bases, leaving 10 bases between them. The CDR3 contains 14 residues. Germline CDR1 reads DFQATT; CDR2 reads SNEGSKA (reference sequence). A few counts support this clonotype. TCRdb recomputed calls from the 5' RACE reads with MiXCR, one row per CDR3 protein. The sample consists of approximately 340,000 distinct CDR3 sequences, 8.7% of them appearing once. Sample: PBMCs, taken on the day of the first yellow fever vaccination. J is TRBJ2-3 and V is TRBV20-1; D may be TRBD2 (7 bases). The TCR originated in a man between 18 and 29 years old who received the YFV17D yellow fever vaccine. CDR3 sequence (DNA): TGCAGTGCTAGCGGGGGGCGGAGCACAGATACGCAGTATTTT. Residues: CSASGGRSTDTQYF.